This is a list of T cell receptor beta chains from one sample in a study of OX40 agonist ivuxolimab in advanced cancers. Profiling relied on immunoSEQ multiplex PCR, and the TCRdb table lists in-frame clones only, not all of them. The repertoire includes approximately 82,000 clones, approximately 95% of them detected once, and roughly 20% sits in the top ten. The sample here was CD4+ or CD8+ T cells sorted from blood, taken in a trial of the OX40 agonist ivuxolimab. These receptors all come from an adult with an advanced solid tumor such as melanoma, head and neck, liver or kidney cancer. Each CDR3 is given with its conserved first and last residue. The order of the fields is clone size, J gene, V gene, D gene, CDR3 protein, CDR3 DNA. The D gene is left open where the match is weak. Clone size is given for some rows only: seen once, a few or many times, or a class if the clone is expanded.

>-|TRBJ1-3|TRBV27|-
CASSFYGGSGNTIYF
TGTGCCAGCAGTTTCTATGGGGGCTCTGGAAACACCATATATTTT
>-|TRBJ2-3|TRBV5-1|-
CASSLRNLPDTQYF
TGCGCCAGCAGCTTGAGGAACCTCCCAGATACGCAGTATTTT
>-|TRBJ1-4|TRBV9|TRBD1
CASSVDAEGRGREKLFF
TGTGCCAGCAGCGTAGACGCTGAGGGCAGGGGGCGCGAAAAACTGTTTTTT
>-|TRBJ1-4|TRBV13|-
CASSPPRARATNEKLFF
TGTGCCAGCAGCCCCCCCCGAGCCAGGGCAACTAATGAAAAACTGTTTTTT
>-|TRBJ1-4|TRBV19|-
CASSPSSVDSWLGPNEKLFF
TGTGCCAGTAGTCCCTCCTCCGTGGACAGTTGGCTTGGGCCTAATGAAAAACTGTTTTTT
>-|TRBJ2-7|TRBV11-2|-
CASSHSTGRFYEQYF
TGTGCCAGCAGCCACTCGACAGGACGGTTCTACGAGCAGTACTTC
>-|TRBJ2-5|TRBV7-6|TRBD2
CASSSRGLAEETQYF
TGTGCCAGCAGCTCCCGGGGACTAGCGGAAGAGACCCAGTACTTC
>once|TRBJ1-1|TRBV19|TRBD1
CASRTGDTEAFF
TGTGCCAGTAGGACAGGGGACACTGAAGCTTTCTTT
>-|TRBJ1-2|TRBV7-9|-
CASSTTGYGYTF
TGTGCCAGCAGCACAACAGGGTATGGCTACACCTTC
>-|TRBJ1-2|TRBV29-1|-
CSVDIPESVYGYTF
TGCAGCGTTGATATCCCGGAGTCGGTCTATGGCTACACCTTC
>-|TRBJ2-3|TRBV5-1|-
CASSLVEEGTDTQYF
TGCGCCAGCAGCTTGGTGGAGGAAGGAACAGATACGCAGTATTTT
>-|TRBJ1-1|TRBV11-2|-
CASSLEAAMNTEAFF
TGTGCCAGCAGCTTAGAGGCAGCCATGAACACTGAAGCTTTCTTT
>-|TRBJ1-5|TRBV9|TRBD1
CASSDRDSLEYSNQPQHF
TGTGCCAGCAGCGATCGGGACAGCCTAGAGTATAGCAATCAGCCCCAGCATTTT
>-|TRBJ2-7|TRBV29-1|TRBD2
CSVGFGDYSYEQYF
TGCAGCGTTGGGTTTGGGGACTACTCCTACGAGCAGTACTTC
>-|TRBJ1-2|TRBV15|TRBD1
CATSRENTVGQGQGYGYTF
TGTGCCACCAGCAGAGAGAATACAGTAGGACAGGGCCAAGGGTATGGCTACACCTTC
>-|TRBJ2-7|TRBV7-2|TRBD1
CASSSRDSSYEQYF
TGTGCCAGCAGCTCCCGGGACAGTTCCTACGAGCAGTACTTC
>-|TRBJ2-1|TRBV11-1|TRBD2
CASRGTGGRAVNEQFF
TGTGCCAGCAGGGGGACGGGCGGGAGGGCCGTTAATGAGCAGTTCTTC
>-|TRBJ2-7|TRBV6-1|-
CASTDGYEQYF
TGTGCCAGCACAGACGGCTACGAGCAGTACTTC
>-|TRBJ2-2|TRBV9|-
CASSYRPLLGPKTTGELFF
TGTGCCAGCAGCTATCGGCCACTACTGGGACCAAAGACCACCGGGGAGCTGTTTTTT
>-|TRBJ2-7|TRBV19|-
CASSTRGGVYEQYF
TGTGCCAGTAGTACCCGAGGAGGGGTCTACGAGCAGTACTTC
>-|TRBJ1-2|TRBV27|-
CASSHTGLRRGGYTF
TGTGCCAGCAGCCATACCGGGCTGAGACGGGGTGGCTACACCTTC
>-|TRBJ2-5|TRBV2|TRBD1
CASIRKTGVGETQYF
TGTGCCAGCATCAGAAAGACAGGGGTCGGGGAGACCCAGTACTTC
>-|TRBJ1-1|TRBV7-9|TRBD1
CASSLGTMTGELGNTEAFF
TGTGCCAGCAGCTTAGGGACGATGACAGGGGAGTTGGGGAACACTGAAGCTTTCTTT
>-|TRBJ2-1|TRBV6-6|-
CASRSKGYNEQFF
TGTGCCAGCCGGTCGAAGGGTTACAATGAGCAGTTCTTC
>-|TRBJ2-7|TRBV11-2|TRBD2
CASSLSGGRAYEQYF
TGTGCCAGCAGCTTATCGGGCGGGAGGGCTTACGAGCAGTACTTC
>-|TRBJ2-1|TRBV7-3|TRBD2
CASSPSLAGAYNEQFF
TGTGCCAGCAGCCCATCCCTAGCGGGAGCCTACAATGAGCAGTTCTTC
>-|TRBJ2-3|TRBV15|TRBD2
CATSSKELAGEPIFSTDTQYF
TGTGCCACCAGCAGTAAGGAACTAGCGGGGGAGCCTATATTTAGCACAGATACGCAGTATTTT
>-|TRBJ1-5|TRBV2|-
CASSEAGREANQPQHF
TGTGCCAGCAGTGAAGCGGGGCGGGAGGCAAACCAGCCCCAGCATTTT
>-|TRBJ1-5|TRBV28|-
CASSLLGGGLGQPQHF
TGTGCCAGCAGTCTCCTCGGGGGGGGACTGGGTCAGCCCCAGCATTTT
>once|TRBJ1-5|TRBV9|-
CASSVEGGVGQPQHF
TGTGCCAGCAGCGTAGAAGGGGGAGTGGGTCAGCCCCAGCATTTT
>-|TRBJ2-3|TRBV5-5|TRBD2
CASSLVSGGPTDTQYF
TGTGCCAGCAGCTTGGTCTCGGGAGGACCCACAGATACGCAGTATTTT
>-|TRBJ2-7|TRBV19|-
CASSIVGGYEQYF
TGTGCCAGTAGTATAGTGGGCGGCTACGAGCAGTACTTC
>-|TRBJ1-1|TRBV19|-
CASSIEETGTEAFF
TGTGCCAGTAGTATAGAAGAGACGGGGACTGAAGCTTTCTTT
>-|TRBJ2-3|TRBV7-9|-
CASSSPVSGGTPTDTQYF
TGTGCCAGCAGTTCGCCAGTGAGTGGGGGGACCCCCACAGATACGCAGTATTTT
>-|TRBJ2-7|TRBV30|TRBD1
CAWKRQGIAYEQYF
TGTGCCTGGAAGAGACAGGGGATCGCATACGAGCAGTACTTC
>-|TRBJ1-2|TRBV6-5|-
CASSYGGFYGYTF
TGTGCCAGCAGTTACGGAGGGTTCTATGGCTACACCTTC
>-|TRBJ2-7|TRBV7-8|TRBD2
CASSLAPSGRAPIYEQYF
TGTGCCAGCAGCTTAGCGCCTAGCGGGAGGGCCCCAATTTACGAGCAGTACTTC
>-|TRBJ2-2|TRBV5-6|-
CASSLITGELFF
TGTGCCAGCAGCTTGATTACCGGGGAGCTGTTTTTT
>once|TRBJ2-1|TRBV7-2|TRBD2
CASSLRTSGRGDPNEQFF
TGTGCCAGCAGCCTGAGGACTAGCGGGAGGGGGGACCCCAATGAGCAGTTCTTC
>-|TRBJ1-1|TRBV14|-
CASSQEEGSSMNTEAFF
TGTGCCAGCAGCCAAGAGGAGGGTTCCTCTATGAACACTGAAGCTTTCTTT
>-|TRBJ2-1|TRBV10-1|TRBD1
CASSGWTGGNEQFF
TGCGCCAGCAGTGGGTGGACAGGGGGTAATGAGCAGTTCTTC
>-|TRBJ2-3|TRBV11-2|TRBD2
CASSLAASGRVSDTQYF
TGTGCCAGCAGCTTAGCCGCTAGCGGGAGAGTCTCAGATACGCAGTATTTT
>-|TRBJ2-1|TRBV7-8|TRBD2
CASSLGAGVGNEQFF
TGTGCCAGCAGCTTAGGAGCGGGGGTTGGGAATGAGCAGTTCTTC
>-|TRBJ2-4|TRBV27|-
CASRAGRNIQYF
TGTGCCAGCAGGGCCGGGAGAAACATTCAGTACTTC